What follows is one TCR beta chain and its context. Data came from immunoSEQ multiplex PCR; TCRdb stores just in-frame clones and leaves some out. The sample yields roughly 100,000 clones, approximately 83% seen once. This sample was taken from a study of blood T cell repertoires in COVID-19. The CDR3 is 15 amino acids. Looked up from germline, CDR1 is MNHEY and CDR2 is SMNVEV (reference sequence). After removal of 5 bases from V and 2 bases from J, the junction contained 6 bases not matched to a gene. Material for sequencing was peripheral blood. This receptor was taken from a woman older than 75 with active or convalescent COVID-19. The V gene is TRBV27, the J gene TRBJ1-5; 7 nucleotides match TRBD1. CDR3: CASSKGGQGNQPQHF. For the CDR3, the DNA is TGTGCCAGCAGTAAAGGGGGCCAGGGCAATCAGCCCCAGCATTTT.